A single sample gave rise to the 23 T cell receptor beta chains below, sequenced in a study of blood T cells in healthy people across ages. Combining a sample-barcoded 5' primer with a J-beta primer mix, a second PCR ran for roughly 7 to 12 cycles. TCRdb fed the 5' RACE reads into MiXCR, producing one record per CDR3 protein. This table has roughly 900,000 distinct CDR3 sequences, roughly 43% appearing once. Sequencing was performed on blood. The receptors were gathered from a man aged 30 to 45 in good health.

The rearrangement links TRBV6-5 to TRBJ2-7; a weak D match, TRBD2 (7 bases). Germline V CDR1 and CDR2: MNHEY, SVGAGI. The CDR3 sequence is 17 residues long. The germline V and J ends were trimmed by 0 bases and 0 bases, with 15 bases remaining between them. CDR3 DNA sequence: TGTGCCAGCAGTTACTCGAGGTCGGGGGGCTCCTCCTACGAGCAGTACTTC. Amino acid sequence: CASSYSRSGGSSYEQYF.

A note on this clonotype: This may arise from a read error, as a much more abundant clone is one base away. The genes are TRBV2 and TRBJ2-7; D possibly corresponds to TRBD1 (6 bases). Trimming left V 3 bases short and J 7 bases short, with 19 bases between. CDR1 is SNHLY, CDR2 FYNNEI, per germline. The CDR3 covers 15 residues. Here the CDR3 DNA reads TGTGCCAGCAGTGATCAAACAGGGAAGTTGGATGAGCAGTACTTC. Amino acids: CASSDQTGKLDEQYF.

The rearrangement joins TRBV7-6 to TRBJ1-5; possible D gene TRBD1, 5 bases. The germline V gene encodes CDR1 SGHVS and CDR2 FNYEAQ. The V end lost 5 bases, the J end lost 8 bases, and 22 bases lay between the germline ends. CDR3 length: 16 residues. The CDR3: CASSLRSFREMEPQHF. The CDR3, as DNA: TGTGCCAGCAGCCTCAGGAGTTTCAGGGAAATGGAGCCCCAGCATTTT.

The rearrangement uses TRBV13 and TRBJ2-3, with TRBD2 matching over 10 bases. The germline V gene has CDR1 PRHDT and CDR2 FYEKMQ (reference sequence). V shed 5 bases, J shed 3 bases, and the junction held 14 bases outside the gene matches. The CDR3 loop spans 18 amino acids. Here the CDR3 reads CASSLRTSGTIGTDTQYF. The CDR3 nucleotides read TGTGCCAGCAGCCTACGGACTAGCGGCACCATAGGTACAGATACGCAGTATTTT.

The chain couples TRBV4-1 to TRBJ2-3; TRBD2 matches 9 bases. CDR3 size: 17 residues. CDR1 and CDR2 from the germline V gene are MGHRA and YSYEKL. Germline trimming cut 3 bases from V and 4 bases from J; bases unmatched to any gene: 11. The CDR3 region has the DNA TGCGCCAGCAGCCAGCTCGCTGGACTAGCGAAACCAGATACGCAGTATTTT. As protein: CASSQLAGLAKPDTQYF.

The J gene is TRBJ1-1, the V gene TRBV4-3; weak D call: TRBD1 (6 bases). Trimming cost V 1 base and J 2 bases, with 14 bases left between them. Per the germline V gene, CDR1 is LGHNA and CDR2 is YSLEER. There are 16 residues in the CDR3. CDR3 in amino acids: CASSQGPLQGNTEAFF. The CDR3 DNA is TGCGCCAGCAGCCAAGGACCTCTACAGGGTAACACTGAAGCTTTCTTT.

The CDR3 DNA is TGTGCCAGCAGCTCGAGTCAGGGTGGCCAGTTCTTC. Residues: CASSSSQGGQFF. The gene calls are TRBV7-3 and TRBJ2-1; possibly TRBD1 for D (5 bases). The V gene lost 4 bases and the J gene lost 13 bases, with 14 bases spanning the gap. The CDR3 is 12 amino acids. Germline CDR1 is SGHTA and CDR2 is FQGTGA. Variable domain in full (rest from reference TRBV7-3 and TRBJ2-1): GAGVSQTPSNKVTEKGKYVELRCDPISGHTALYWYRQSLGQGPEFLIYFQGTGAADDSGLPNDRFFAVRPEGSVSTLKIQRTERGDSAVYLCASSSSQGGQFFGPGTRLTVL.

The chain couples TRBV28 to TRBJ2-7; D is unresolved. This CDR3 has 14 residues. V shed 2 bases and J shed 5 bases, with 13 bases lying between them. Germline-derived CDR1 and CDR2 are MDHEN and SYDVKM. The CDR3 sequence: CASSLSPTRDEQYF. In DNA form, the CDR3 reads TGTGCCAGCAGTTTAAGCCCAACAAGGGACGAGCAGTACTTC.

This clonotype was counted a few times. This rearrangement joins TRBV4-2 to TRBJ2-5, with 13 bases fitting TRBD2. Trimming removed 5 bases from V and 11 bases from J; junction bases left unmatched: 11. CDR1 and CDR2 (germline): LGHNA, YNFKEQ. The CDR3 totals 15 residues. In DNA, the CDR3 is TGTGCCAGCAGCTTTACCGGGACTAGCGGGAAAGAGCAGTACTTC. This translates into CASSFTGTSGKEQYF.

The chain employs TRBV10-3 and TRBJ2-3; 7 nucleotides agree with TRBD1. Germline trimming cut 4 bases from V and 1 base from J; bases unmatched to any gene: 5. CDR1 and CDR2 (germline): ENHRY, SYGVKD. The CDR3 contains 15 residues. The CDR3, as DNA: TGTGCCATCAGTGGAGGGGGCGATGGCACAGATACGCAGTATTTT. It is translated as CAISGGGDGTDTQYF.

The rearrangement links TRBV20-1 to TRBJ2-7; D not certain. CDR3 length: 11 residues. Germline lookup yields CDR1 DFQATT and CDR2 SNEGSKA (reference sequence). V lost 4 bases, J lost 0 bases, and 4 bases lay in between. CDR3 protein: CSAKSSYEQYF. The DNA of the CDR3 is TGCAGTGCTAAGAGCTCCTACGAGCAGTACTTC.

This clonotype was seen only a few times. This sequence joins TRBV12-3 or TRBV12-4 and TRBJ2-5, with 7 bases fitting TRBD1. V was pared by 2 bases and J by 4 bases, with 1 base of the junction left unmatched. This CDR3 spans 13 amino acids. CDR3 sequence reads: CASSLTGAETQYF. The CDR3 DNA sequence: TGTGCCAGCAGTTTAACAGGGGCAGAGACCCAGTACTTC.

This clonotype was observed a handful of times. The rearrangement uses TRBV6-2 or TRBV6-3 and TRBJ1-1; 7 positions agree with TRBD1. The CDR3 totals 15 residues. Germline V gene lookup returns CDR1 MNHEY and CDR2 SVGEGT. Germline trimming cut 0 bases from V and 7 bases from J; bases unmatched to any gene: 8. CDR3 sequence reads: CASSYSINRGSEAFF. The CDR3 DNA is TGTGCCAGCAGTTACTCGATCAACAGGGGAAGTGAAGCTTTCTTT.

In this sample, this clonotype turned up a few times. The J gene is TRBJ2-1, the V gene TRBV2, with a possible D match to TRBD1 (5 bases). Germline V gene data show CDR1 as SNHLY and CDR2 as FYNNEI. V gave up 3 bases and J gave up 4 bases, with 13 bases separating them. The CDR3 spans 15 residues. Here the CDR3 DNA reads TGTGCCAGCAGTGACTACAGGAAAGTATACAATGAGCAGTTCTTC. Amino acid sequence: CASSDYRKVYNEQFF.

This chain uses TRBV24-1 with TRBJ2-1; 11 nucleotides agree with TRBD2. There are 15 residues in the CDR3. The germline V gene encodes CDR1 KGHDR and CDR2 SFDVKD. The V and J ends lost 1 base and 8 bases, in that order; junction bases with no gene match: 3. The DNA of the CDR3 is TGTGCCACCAGTGATTTAACTAGCGGGGGAGATGAGCAGTTCTTC. Translation: CATSDLTSGGDEQFF.

This chain uses TRBV6-5 with TRBJ1-4; D perhaps matches TRBD1 (5 bases). Per germline, CDR1 MNHEY and CDR2 SVGAGI. V lost 11 bases to trimming and J lost 8 bases, with 15 bases between them. The CDR3 covers 12 residues. The CDR3 sequence: CAGGTLGEKLFF. CDR3 DNA sequence: TGTGCCGGCGGGACCCTGGGGGAAAAACTGTTTTTT.

Notes on this clonotype: Germline is not matched at one junction end, which may reflect a read error. The chain uses TRBV9 and TRBJ2-1; TRBD1 agrees at 11 bases. The CDR3 consists of 15 residues. In germline, CDR1 is SGDLS, CDR2 YYNGEE. The CDR3 DNA follows: TGTGCCAGCGGCGTAGTCGGGACAGGGGGCAATGAGCAGTTCTTC. Residues: CASGVVGTGGNEQFF.

In this sample, this clonotype turned up a few times. The CDR3 loop reads CASSYSRSRVVQYF. As DNA, the CDR3 is TGTGCCAGCAGTTACTCCCGGTCCAGGGTAGTTCAGTACTTC. The V call is TRBV6-2 or TRBV6-3, the J call TRBJ2-4, with D perhaps TRBD1 (5 bases). V lost 0 bases and J 11 bases, leaving 14 bases between the germline ends. This CDR3 comprises 14 residues. CDR1 MNHEY and CDR2 SVGEGT come from the germline V gene.

Details on this clonotype: This may be a read error, as it is one base from a much larger clone. The chain is built from TRBV28 and TRBJ2-3; D remains unclear. The CDR3 extends over 15 amino acids. The V end was cut by 3 bases, the J end by 4 bases, with 14 bases between. The V gene's germline CDR1 is MDHEN and CDR2 SYDVKM. CDR3 nucleotides: TGTGCCAGCAGTTTGGCCGGGTTCAACGCAGATACGCAGTATTTT. Protein: CASSLAGFNADTQYF. The entire variable domain, with the rest obtained from reference TRBV28 and TRBJ2-3, is as follows: DVKVTQSSRYLVKRTGEKVFLECVQDMDHENMFWYRQDPGLGLRLIYFSYDVKMKEKGDIPEGYSVSREKKERFSLILESASTNQTSMYLCASSLAGFNADTQYFGPGTRLTVL.

The chain carries TRBV3-1 and TRBJ2-7; D might be TRBD1 (6 bases). This CDR3 region has 15 residues. V was clipped by 0 bases and J by 5 bases, with 14 bases between them. The germline V gene encodes CDR1 LGHDT and CDR2 YNNKEL (reference sequence). For the CDR3, the DNA is TGTGCCAGCAGCCAAGAGGCAGGGGTATGGAACGAGCAGTACTTC. It is translated as CASSQEAGVWNEQYF.

A single count supports this clonotype. The rearrangement uses TRBV7-9 and TRBJ2-2; 9 nucleotides match TRBD1. Germline V gene sequence: CDR1 SEHNR, CDR2 FQNEAQ (reference sequence). The ends lost 7 bases at V and 5 bases at J; junction bases unmatched: 8. The CDR3 contains 15 residues. CDR3 loop: CASKLGTGSTGELFF. DNA of the CDR3: TGTGCCAGCAAGCTAGGGACAGGGAGTACCGGGGAGCTGTTTTTT. The full variable domain, in which reference TRBV7-9 and TRBJ2-2 provide the parts outside the CDR3, is DTGVSQNPRHKITKRGQNVTFRCDPISEHNRLYWYRQTLGQGPEFLTYFQNEAQLEKSRLLSDRFSAERPKGSFSTLEIQRTEQGDSAMYLCASKLGTGSTGELFFGEGSRLTVL.

J is TRBJ1-5 and V is TRBV7-2, with 7 bases that match TRBD1. Germline values: CDR1 SGHTA, CDR2 FQGNSA. There are 15 residues in the CDR3. V shed 5 bases and J 4 bases; nucleotides not matched to a gene: 8. CDR3 in DNA: TGTGCCAGCAGCCCACGGACAGGAGTGAATCAGCCCCAGCATTTT. This translates into CASSPRTGVNQPQHF.

Only one count was recorded for this clonotype. This chain joins TRBV7-2 and TRBJ2-3; 9 nucleotides align to TRBD2. The trim removed 5 bases at V and 2 bases at J, leaving 11 bases unmatched. The CDR3 loop spans 17 amino acids. The germline gives CDR1 SGHTA, CDR2 FQGNSA. The CDR3 region is CASSPWGRGGATDTQYF. The CDR3 region has the DNA TGTGCCAGCAGCCCATGGGGGCGGGGGGGCGCCACAGATACGCAGTATTTT.